Each of the 8 T cell receptor beta chains below was sequenced from the same sample in a study of regulatory T cells in long-lasting Graves disease (dated by TCRdb to about 2021). Libraries were made using multiplex PCR. The sequencing machine was an Illumina HiSeq 4000. CDR3 regions were amplified by Arm-PCR with iRepertoire HTBI primers to construct TCR beta libraries. The raw public data were reprocessed by TCRdb itself: fastp quality trimming at Q25, MiXCR clonotype calling, in-frame beta chains only. Merged by CDR3 protein, the rows form single entries marked with the most common genes and DNA. This sample is represented by 400,000 to 500,000 distinct CDR3 sequences; 15% of them were singletons. The ten largest clones represent about 7.6% of the sample. What the time point label conveys for this sample: newly diagnosed GD, antithyroid drugs for less than 3 months. RNA was extracted from PBMCs in TRIzol for both TCR sequencing and RNA sequencing.

This sample also belongs to another study, concerning T cells in Graves' hyperthyroidism and ophthalmopathy.

This specimen was peripheral blood mononuclear cells (PBMCs), taken at new diagnosis, from a patient treated with antithyroid drugs. These receptors all come from a woman between 40 and 55 years old with Graves disease. Donor details come from another sample of the same person, matched by shared clones.

The chain recombines TRBV6-2 or TRBV6-3 with TRBJ2-2, with TRBD2 matching 9 bases. V shed 5 bases and J 5 bases; nucleotides not matched to a gene: 6. The germline V gene has CDR1 MNHEY and CDR2 SVGEGT. This CDR3 spans 15 amino acids. The CDR3 spells CASSAAGGRTGELFF. In nucleotides, the CDR3 is TGTGCCAGCAGTGCAGCGGGAGGTCGGACCGGGGAGCTGTTTTTT.

This clonotype was observed many times. The genes are TRBV11-3 and TRBJ2-7, with TRBD1 matching 8 bases. CDR1 is SGHNT and CDR2 is YENEEA in the germline V gene. J lost 4 bases, V lost 1 base, and 6 bases had no gene match. This CDR3 comprises 15 residues. The CDR3 coding sequence is TGTGCCAGCAGCTTAGCGGCAGGGGGCTTTTACGAGCAGTACTTC. As protein: CASSLAAGGFYEQYF.

With respect to this clonotype: A much larger clone is a single base away; this may be a read error. This chain links TRBV9 with TRBJ2-5; D call uncertain. The V end lost 7 bases, the J end lost 5 bases, and 15 bases lay between the germline ends. CDR1 is SGDLS and CDR2 is YYNGEE in the germline V gene. The CDR3 is made up of 13 amino acids. Written as DNA, the CDR3 is TGTGCCAGCGGAGCTAGTCTGCGGGAGACCCAGTACTTC. This gives the protein CASGASLRETQYF.

This sequence joins TRBV12-3 or TRBV12-4 and TRBJ2-7; maybe TRBD2 (7 bases). The CDR3 is 14 residues long. Between the trimmed V and J ends, which lost 6 bases and 3 bases, there was a span of 15 bases. The CDR3 DNA sequence: TGTGCCAGCAGCCAAAGGGGGGGGGGCTACGAGCAGTACTTC. This gives the protein CASSQRGGGYEQYF.

In this sample, this clonotype turned up a few times. Just one base apart from a much larger clone, this may be a read error. In this CDR3 the conserved last residue, phenylalanine or tryptophan, is missing, so a read error is likely. The V and J genes are TRBV12-3 or TRBV12-4 and TRBJ2-1; D is possibly TRBD1 (6 bases). V dropped 6 bases and J dropped 8 bases, with 20 bases sitting between them. The CDR3 runs 15 residues. CDR3 loop: CASSATPGQGDEQFL. The CDR3 nucleotides are TGTGCCAGCAGCGCTACACCGGGACAAGGCGATGAGCAGTTCCTC.

This clonotype was observed many times. The chain employs TRBV20-1 and TRBJ2-1; 7 bases are a match to TRBD2. The germline V gene has CDR1 DFQATT and CDR2 SNEGSKA (reference sequence). The CDR3 covers 15 residues. The junction had 10 bases not matched to a gene; V was cut back by 1 base and J by 7 bases. The CDR3 loop is CSARGRGRASNEQFF. The CDR3 region has the DNA TGCAGTGCTAGAGGCAGAGGGAGGGCCTCGAATGAGCAGTTCTTC.

This clonotype was picked up a small number of times. This chain connects TRBV10-1 to TRBJ2-7; possible D gene TRBD1, 6 bases. Trimming removed 2 bases from V and 1 base from J, with 15 bases in between. The CDR3 covers 16 residues. Germline assignment: CDR1 WNHNN and CDR2 SYGVQD (reference sequence). The CDR3 bases are TGCGCCAGCAGTGAGCCAATGGACAGAAATTCCTACGAGCAGTACTTC. Translating it yields CASSEPMDRNSYEQYF.

V gene TRBV27 combines with J gene TRBJ2-1; the match to TRBD2 covers 7 bases. The CDR3 has 15 residues. J gave up 1 base and V 5 bases, and 5 bases lay outside the gene matches. Germline V CDR1 and CDR2: MNHEY, SMNVEV (reference sequence). CDR3 bases: TGTGCCAGCAGTGGGGGAGGGCCATCCTACAATGAGCAGTTCTTC. Translating gives CASSGGGPSYNEQFF.